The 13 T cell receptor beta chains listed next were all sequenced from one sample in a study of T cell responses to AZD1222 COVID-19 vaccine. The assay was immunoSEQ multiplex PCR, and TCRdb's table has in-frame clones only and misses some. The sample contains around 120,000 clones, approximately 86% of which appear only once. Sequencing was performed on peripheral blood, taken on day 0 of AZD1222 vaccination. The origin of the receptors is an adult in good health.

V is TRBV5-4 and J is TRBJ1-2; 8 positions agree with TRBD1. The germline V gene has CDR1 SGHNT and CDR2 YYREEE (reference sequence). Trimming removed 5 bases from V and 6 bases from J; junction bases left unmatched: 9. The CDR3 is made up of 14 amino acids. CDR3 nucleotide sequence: TGTGCCAGCAGGAATACCGGGACAGGACATGGCTACACCTTC. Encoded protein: CASRNTGTGHGYTF.

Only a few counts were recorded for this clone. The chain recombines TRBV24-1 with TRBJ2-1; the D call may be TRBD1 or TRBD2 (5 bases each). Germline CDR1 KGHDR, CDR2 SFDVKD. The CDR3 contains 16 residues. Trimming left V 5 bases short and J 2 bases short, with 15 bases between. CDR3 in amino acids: CATSVSGTATYNEQFF. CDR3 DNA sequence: TGTGCCACCAGTGTTTCCGGGACGGCAACCTACAATGAGCAGTTCTTC.

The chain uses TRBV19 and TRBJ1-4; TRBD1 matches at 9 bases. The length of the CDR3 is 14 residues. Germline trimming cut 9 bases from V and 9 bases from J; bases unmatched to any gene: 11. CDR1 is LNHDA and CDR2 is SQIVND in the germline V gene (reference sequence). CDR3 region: CASALTGGGKKLFF. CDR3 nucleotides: TGTGCCAGCGCCCTCACAGGGGGCGGAAAAAAACTGTTTTTT.

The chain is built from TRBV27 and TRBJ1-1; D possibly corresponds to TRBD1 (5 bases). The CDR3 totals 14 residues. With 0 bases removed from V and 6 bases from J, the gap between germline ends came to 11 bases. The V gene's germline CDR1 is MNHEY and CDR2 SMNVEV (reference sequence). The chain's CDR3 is CASSLSPWGAEAFF. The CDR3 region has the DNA TGTGCCAGCAGTTTATCCCCTTGGGGGGCTGAAGCTTTCTTT.

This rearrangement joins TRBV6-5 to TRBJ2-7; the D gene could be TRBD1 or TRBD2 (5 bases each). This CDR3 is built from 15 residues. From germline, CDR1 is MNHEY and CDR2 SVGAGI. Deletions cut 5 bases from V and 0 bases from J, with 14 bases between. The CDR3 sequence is CASSLGTHSSYEQYF. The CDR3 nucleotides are TGTGCCAGCAGTCTTGGGACGCATAGCTCCTACGAGCAGTACTTC.

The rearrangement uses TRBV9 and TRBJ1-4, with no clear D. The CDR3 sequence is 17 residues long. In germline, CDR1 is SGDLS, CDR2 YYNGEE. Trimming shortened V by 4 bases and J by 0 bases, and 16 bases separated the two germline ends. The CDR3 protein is CASSPGQATSTNEKLFF. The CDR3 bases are TGTGCCAGCAGCCCTGGCCAGGCAACCTCAACTAATGAAAAACTGTTTTTT. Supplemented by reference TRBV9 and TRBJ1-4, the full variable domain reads DSGVTQTPKHLITATGQRVTLRCSPRSGDLSVYWYQQSLDQGLQFLIQYYNGEERAKGNILERFSAQQFPDLHSELNLSSLELGDSALYFCASSPGQATSTNEKLFFGSGTQLSVL.

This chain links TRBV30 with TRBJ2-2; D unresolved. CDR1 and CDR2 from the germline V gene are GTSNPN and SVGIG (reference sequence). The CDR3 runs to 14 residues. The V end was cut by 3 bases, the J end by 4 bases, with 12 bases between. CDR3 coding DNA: TGTGCCTGGAGGGGATACAGCCCCACCGGGGAGCTGTTTTTT. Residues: CAWRGYSPTGELFF.

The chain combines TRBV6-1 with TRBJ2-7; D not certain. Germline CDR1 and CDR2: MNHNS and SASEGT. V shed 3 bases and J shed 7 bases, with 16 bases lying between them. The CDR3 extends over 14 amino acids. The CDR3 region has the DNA TGTGCCAGCAGTGAGAGTAACGGGCTAGGGGAGCAGTACTTC. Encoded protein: CASSESNGLGEQYF.

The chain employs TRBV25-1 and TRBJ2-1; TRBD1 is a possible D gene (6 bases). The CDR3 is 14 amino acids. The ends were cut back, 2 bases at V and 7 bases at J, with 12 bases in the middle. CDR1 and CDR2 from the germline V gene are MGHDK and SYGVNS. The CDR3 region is CASSEGGLRNEQFF. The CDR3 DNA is TGTGCCAGCAGTGAAGGGGGCCTAAGGAATGAGCAGTTCTTC.

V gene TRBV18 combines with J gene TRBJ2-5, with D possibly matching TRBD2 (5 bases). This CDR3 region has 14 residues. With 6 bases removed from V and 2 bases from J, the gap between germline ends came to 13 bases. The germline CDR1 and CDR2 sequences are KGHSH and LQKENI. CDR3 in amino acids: CASSGRATQETQYF. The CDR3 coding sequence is TGTGCCAGCTCTGGGAGAGCAACTCAAGAGACCCAGTACTTC.

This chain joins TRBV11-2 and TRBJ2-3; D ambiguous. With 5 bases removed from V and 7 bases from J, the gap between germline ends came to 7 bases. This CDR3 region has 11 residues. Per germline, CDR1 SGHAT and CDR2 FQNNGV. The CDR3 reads CASSPRHTQYF. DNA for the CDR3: TGTGCCAGCAGCCCCCGGCATACGCAGTATTTT.

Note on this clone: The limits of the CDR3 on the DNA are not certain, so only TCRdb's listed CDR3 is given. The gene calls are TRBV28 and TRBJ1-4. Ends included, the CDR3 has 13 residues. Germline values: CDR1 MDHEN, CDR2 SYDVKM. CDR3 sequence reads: CASNGSRLKNCFF.

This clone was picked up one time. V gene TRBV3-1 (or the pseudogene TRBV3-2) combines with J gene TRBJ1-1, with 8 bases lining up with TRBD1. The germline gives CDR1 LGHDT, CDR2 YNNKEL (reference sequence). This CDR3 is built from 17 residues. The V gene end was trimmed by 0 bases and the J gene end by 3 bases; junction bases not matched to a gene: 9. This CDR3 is CASSQDRPGGRDTEAFF. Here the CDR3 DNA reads TGTGCCAGCAGCCAAGACAGGCCAGGGGGCAGGGACACTGAAGCTTTCTTT.